The 10 T cell receptor beta chains reported below all come from one sample, sequenced in a study of cytomegalovirus exposure and HLA in healthy donors. 60 Vbeta and 13 Jbeta primers were used in PCR. Profiling relied on immunoSEQ multiplex PCR, and the TCRdb table lists in-frame clones only, not all of them. The repertoire holds tens of thousands of clones, with 50% to 80% as singletons. What was sequenced was PBMCs. These receptor sequences come from a man in his forties or fifties in good health and CMV-seropositive.

The gene calls are TRBV10-3 and TRBJ1-1; D uncertain. Trimming shortened V by 2 bases and J by 6 bases, and 16 bases separated the two germline ends. The CDR3 consists of 15 residues. The germline V gene has CDR1 ENHRY and CDR2 SYGVKD. CDR3 nucleotides: TGTGCCATCAGTGAGGTGGCGGGTTTTGACTCTGAAGCTTTCTTT. Protein sequence: CAISEVAGFDSEAFF.

Only one count was recorded for this clone. The chain employs TRBV5-1 and TRBJ2-7, with 7 bases aligning to TRBD2. The length of the CDR3 is 14 residues. V shed 2 bases, J shed 0 bases, and the junction held 2 bases outside the gene matches. CDR1 is SGHRS, CDR2 YFSETQ, per germline. The CDR3 DNA follows: TGCGCCAGCAGCTTCTCGGGAGGCTCCTACGAGCAGTACTTC. This encodes CASSFSGGSYEQYF. The full variable domain, in which reference TRBV5-1 and TRBJ2-7 provide the parts outside the CDR3, is KAGVTQTPRYLIKTRGQQVTLSCSPISGHRSVSWYQQTPGQGLQFLFEYFSETQRNKGNFPGRFSGRQFSNSRSEMNVSTLELGDSALYLCASSFSGGSYEQYFGPGTRLTVT.

This chain links TRBV9 with TRBJ2-5, with D possibly matching TRBD1 (5 bases). V was shortened by 0 bases and J by 0 bases, with 9 bases between the two germline ends. The CDR3 is made up of 15 amino acids. Germline assignment: CDR1 SGDLS and CDR2 YYNGEE. The chain's CDR3 is CASSVGGGHQETQYF. CDR3 nucleotide sequence: TGTGCCAGCAGCGTAGGGGGCGGACACCAAGAGACCCAGTACTTC. The full variable domain, completed using reference TRBV9 and TRBJ2-5, is DSGVTQTPKHLITATGQRVTLRCSPRSGDLSVYWYQQSLDQGLQFLIQYYNGEERAKGNILERFSAQQFPDLHSELNLSSLELGDSALYFCASSVGGGHQETQYFGPGTRLLVL.

The rearrangement uses TRBV14 and TRBJ2-3; the D gene is possibly TRBD2 (7 bases). Germline V CDR1 and CDR2: SGHDN, FVKESK. The CDR3 length is 16 residues. Between the trimmed V and J ends, which lost 2 bases and 0 bases, there was a span of 12 bases. CDR3 in amino acids: CASSQWRGLSTDTQYF. The CDR3 DNA sequence: TGTGCCAGCAGCCAATGGCGGGGGCTCAGCACAGATACGCAGTATTTT.

The chain couples TRBV7-3 to TRBJ1-1, with 12 bases lining up with TRBD1. Germline CDR1 is SGHTA and CDR2 is FQGTGA. This CDR3 is built from 17 residues. The trim removed 2 bases at V and 5 bases at J, leaving 9 bases unmatched. CDR3 loop: CASSLEGQGAVGTEAFF. In nucleotides, the CDR3 is TGTGCCAGCAGCTTAGAGGGACAGGGGGCCGTAGGGACTGAAGCTTTCTTT.

The gene calls are TRBV5-4 and TRBJ1-2; 8 bases are a match to TRBD1. From germline, CDR1 is SGHNT and CDR2 YYREEE (reference sequence). The CDR3 runs to 15 residues. V gave up 0 bases and J gave up 2 bases; unmatched junction bases: 3. CDR3 in DNA: TGTGCCAGCAGCTTGGCCGGGGACAGGAACTATGGCTACACCTTC. Its translation: CASSLAGDRNYGYTF.

The gene calls are TRBV5-5 and TRBJ1-2; the D gene is possibly TRBD1 (5 bases). Trimming removed 4 bases at V and 6 bases at J, with 28 bases between. Per the germline V gene, CDR1 is SGHKS and CDR2 is YYEKEE (reference sequence). The CDR3 extends over 18 amino acids. The CDR3 loop reads CASSQTTLPGRGADGYTF. The CDR3 DNA sequence: TGTGCCAGCAGCCAAACCACCTTGCCAGGGCGTGGGGCGGATGGCTACACCTTC.

This clone showed up just a few times. The same CDR3 is also encoded by other DNA sequences in this sample. The V gene is TRBV11-3, the J gene TRBJ2-7; D remains unclear. CDR1 and CDR2 from the germline V gene are SGHNT and YENEEA. V was pared by 9 bases and J by 2 bases, with 20 bases between. This CDR3 has 15 residues. In DNA form, the CDR3 reads TGTGCCAGTAGCCAGAAGGAGAAGACGGCCTACGAGCAGTACTTC. Translated: CASSQKEKTAYEQYF.

The rearrangement joins TRBV29-1 to TRBJ2-5, with D possibly matching TRBD1 (5 bases). This CDR3 region has 10 residues. CDR1 and CDR2 (germline): SQVTM, ANQGSEA. V was shortened by 5 bases and J by 11 bases, with 12 bases between the two germline ends. The CDR3 region is CSVLTGEQYF. CDR3 DNA sequence: TGCAGCGTTCTAACAGGAGAGCAGTACTTC.

This rearrangement joins TRBV19 to TRBJ2-1; 9 positions match TRBD2. The germline V gene has CDR1 LNHDA and CDR2 SQIVND (reference sequence). This CDR3 is 16 amino acids long. The ends lost 4 bases at V and 4 bases at J; junction bases unmatched: 8. The CDR3 DNA sequence: TGTGCCAGTAGTACCGTTAAAGCGGGGGGATACAATGAGCAGTTCTTC. Protein: CASSTVKAGGYNEQFF.